These 22 T cell receptor beta chains originate from one sample sequenced in a study of low-dose radiotherapy and immunotherapy resistance in tumors. TRAV- and TRBV-specific primers primed first-strand cDNA, covering alpha and beta chains. Amplification, which lasted 15 to 20 PCR cycles, used a constant-region primer and V-primer adapter to amplify TCRs. In TCRdb, the reads were re-called with MiXCR into one record per CDR3 protein. The profile shows about 84,000 distinct CDR3 sequences, 17% of them singletons. The time point: after trial treatment. Stated treatment: LDRT plus nivolumab, ipilimumab, low-dose cyclophosphamide and aspirin (RACIN trial). The specimen comprised PBMCs, sampled after low-dose radiotherapy plus immunotherapy. These receptor sequences come from a male donor with prostate cancer.

The chain uses TRBV20-1 and TRBJ2-3; unclear D gene. The germline V and J ends were trimmed by 6 bases and 2 bases, with 12 bases remaining between them. The CDR3 length is 13 residues. Germline loops: CDR1 DFQATT, CDR2 SNEGSKA (reference sequence). The DNA for the CDR3 is TGCAGTGCAACCTACCTCCTCACAGATACGCAGTATTTT. Its translation is CSATYLLTDTQYF.

There are many counts of this clonotype. CDR3 region: CAWGWDQYF. CDR3 nucleotide sequence: TGTGCCTGGGGATGGGACCAGTACTTC. V is TRBV7-4 and J is TRBJ2-5; D remains ambiguous. The CDR3 length is 9 residues. V lost 11 bases and J lost 10, with 11 bases in between. From germline, CDR1 is SGHVT and CDR2 SQSDAQ.

This clonotype came up many times. The genes are TRBV14 and TRBJ1-1; D perhaps matches TRBD1 (5 bases). V lost 6 bases and J 6 bases, leaving 11 bases between the germline ends. Germline V lookup: CDR1 SGHDN, CDR2 FVKESK. The CDR3 is 12 amino acids. Here the CDR3 DNA reads TGTGCCAGCAGAGGAGGGGTGGCTGAAGCTTTCTTT. This gives the protein CASRGGVAEAFF.

This clonotype showed up many times. The V call is TRBV10-3, the J call TRBJ2-1; D uncertain. The V gene's germline CDR1 is ENHRY and CDR2 SYGVKD. The CDR3 sequence is 12 residues long. V lost 3 bases to trimming and J lost 7 bases, with 7 bases between them. In DNA form, the CDR3 reads TGTGCCATCAGTGACCCGGCAAATGAGCAGTTCTTC. This sequence encodes CAISDPANEQFF.

In its sample, this clonotype was seen many times. As DNA, the CDR3 is TGTGCCAGCAGTTTATTGGCTAGCGGGAGCGCTCTCGGGGAGCTGTTTTTT. Translation gives CASSLLASGSALGELFF. This rearrangement joins TRBV28 to TRBJ2-2; 10 nucleotides align to TRBD2. The J segment lost 7 bases and the V segment lost 1 base, leaving 9 bases of the junction unmatched. The germline V gene encodes CDR1 MDHEN and CDR2 SYDVKM. The CDR3 loop spans 17 amino acids.

This chain joins TRBV3-1 and TRBJ2-7; 7 positions match TRBD2. The length of the CDR3 is 14 residues. Germline CDR1 and CDR2: LGHDT and YNNKEL (reference sequence). The ends lost 2 bases at V and 7 bases at J; junction bases unmatched: 8. The CDR3 loop reads CASSQKGGSREQYF. Written as DNA, the CDR3 is TGTGCCAGCAGCCAAAAAGGCGGGAGTCGGGAGCAGTACTTC.

This clonotype was found once. Being one base from a much bigger clone, this may be a read error. The CDR3 bases are TGTGCCAGCAGATGGGGACAGGGGAGGGGGAACACCGGGGAGCTGTTTTTT. It yields the protein CASRWGQGRGNTGELFF. The V call is TRBV6-8, the J call TRBJ2-2; 10 nucleotides match TRBD1. CDR3 size: 17 residues. The junction had 8 bases not matched to a gene; V was cut back by 6 bases and J by 1 base. Germline V lookup: CDR1 MNHGY, CDR2 SAAAGT.

This clonotype was picked up many times. This chain joins TRBV5-1 and TRBJ2-5; 11 bases fit TRBD1. Germline trimming cut 4 bases from V and 5 bases from J; bases unmatched to any gene: 10. The CDR3 sequence is 16 residues long. CDR1 and CDR2 from the germline V gene are SGHRS and YFSETQ. In nucleotides, the CDR3 is TGCGCCAGCAGCGGAAGGACAGGGGGCTTGGGGGAGACCCAGTACTTC. Residues: CASSGRTGGLGETQYF.

About this clonotype itself: One end of the junction fails to match germline, which may point to a read error. V is TRBV13 and J is TRBJ2-1; D not resolved. CDR1 is PRHDT and CDR2 is FYEKMQ in the germline V gene (reference sequence). The CDR3 totals 13 residues. The CDR3 DNA sequence: TGTGCCACCAGCAGCGACGACTTATATGAGCAGTTCTTC. Residues: CATSSDDLYEQFF.

This clonotype was observed many times. The rearrangement uses TRBV2 and TRBJ2-7, with D possibly being TRBD2 (6 bases). CDR1 SNHLY and CDR2 FYNNEI come from the germline V gene. Trimming cost V 6 bases and J 5 bases, with 8 bases left between them. The CDR3 consists of 11 residues. CDR3 nucleotide sequence: TGTGCCAGCAGGGAGGGGCACGAGCAGTACTTC. This codes for CASREGHEQYF.

The CDR3 DNA sequence: TGTGCCAGCAGTCTCCGACAGGTCCACACTGAAGCTTTCTTT. Its protein is CASSLRQVHTEAFF. The genes are TRBV28 and TRBJ1-1, with a tentative D call TRBD1 (6 bases). This CDR3 spans 14 amino acids. CDR1 MDHEN and CDR2 SYDVKM come from the germline V gene. Trimming left V 5 bases short and J 3 bases short, with 13 bases between.

This clonotype was detected many times. The rearrangement joins TRBV28 to TRBJ2-1; D is unclear. Germline CDR1 MDHEN, CDR2 SYDVKM. V dropped 5 bases and J dropped 5 bases, with 13 bases sitting between them. The CDR3 spans 14 residues. The CDR3 bases are TGTGCCAGCAGTCCTTGGTGGGCAGACAATGAGCAGTTCTTC. Protein: CASSPWWADNEQFF.

This clonotype was counted at least ten times. V is TRBV10-3 and J is TRBJ1-2; the match to TRBD1 covers 8 bases. Germline V gene data show CDR1 as ENHRY and CDR2 as SYGVKD. V shed 4 bases, J shed 7 bases, and the junction held 8 bases outside the gene matches. The CDR3 is made up of 14 amino acids. The CDR3, as DNA: TGTGCCATCAGTGTGTCCACAGGGGGTTTTGGCTACACCTTC. This encodes CAISVSTGGFGYTF.

There are many counts of this clonotype. The rearrangement links TRBV27 to TRBJ1-1; D is perhaps TRBD1 (5 bases). Trimming removed 1 base at V and 1 base at J, with 7 bases between. The CDR3 extends over 14 amino acids. Per the germline V gene, CDR1 is MNHEY and CDR2 is SMNVEV (reference sequence). The DNA of the CDR3 is TGTGCCAGCAGTTTATTTGGGGGGAACACTGAAGCTTTCTTT. Amino acids: CASSLFGGNTEAFF.

The sample holds many counts of this clonotype. This chain connects TRBV5-1 to TRBJ2-3; 9 bases fit TRBD2. This CDR3 has 15 amino acids. The germline V gene has CDR1 SGHRS and CDR2 YFSETQ. J gave up 4 bases and V 1 base, and 4 bases lay outside the gene matches. This CDR3 reads CASSLSLAGPDTQYF. The CDR3, as DNA: TGCGCCAGCAGCTTGTCCCTAGCGGGACCAGATACGCAGTATTTT.

This clonotype was found many times. The chain has TRBV20-1 and TRBJ2-2; 7 nucleotides line up with TRBD2. After removal of 2 bases from V and 3 bases from J, the junction contained 12 bases not matched to a gene. Germline loops: CDR1 DFQATT, CDR2 SNEGSKA (reference sequence). The CDR3 runs 17 residues. CDR3 in amino acids: CSARPSLRERYTGELFF. In nucleotides, the CDR3 is TGCAGTGCTAGACCCTCGTTGCGGGAGCGATACACCGGGGAGCTGTTTTTT.

This clonotype was found a few times. V usage is TRBV5-6 and J usage is TRBJ2-1, with no clear D. The ends were cut back, 2 bases at V and 5 bases at J, with 2 bases in the middle. Germline V gene lookup returns CDR1 SGHDT and CDR2 YYEEEE. This CDR3 has 11 amino acids. CDR3 sequence: CASSFHNEQFF. The DNA of the CDR3 is TGTGCCAGCAGCTTCCACAATGAGCAGTTCTTC.

This clonotype was recorded many times. This chain connects TRBV6-2 or TRBV6-3 to TRBJ2-7; 7 nucleotides agree with TRBD1. Germline values: CDR1 MNHEY, CDR2 SVGEGT. After removal of 7 bases from V and 0 bases from J, the junction contained 6 bases not matched to a gene. This CDR3 contains 14 residues. In DNA form, the CDR3 reads TGTGCCAGCATCCCGACAGGGCCCTCCTACGAGCAGTACTTC. It codes for CASIPTGPSYEQYF.

This clonotype appeared many times. V usage is TRBV3-1 and J usage is TRBJ1-1, with D unclear. From germline, CDR1 is LGHDT and CDR2 YNNKEL (reference sequence). Trimming cost V 8 bases and J 2 bases, with 12 bases left between them. The CDR3 consists of 13 residues. The CDR3, as DNA: TGTGCCAGCTCACCGGGGTCCAACACTGAAGCTTTCTTT. Its protein is CASSPGSNTEAFF.

This clonotype was recorded many times. V gene TRBV9 combines with J gene TRBJ2-3; D remains ambiguous. Trimming removed 0 bases from V and 8 bases from J, with 7 bases in between. The V gene's germline CDR1 is SGDLS and CDR2 YYNGEE. The CDR3 contains 12 residues. As DNA, the CDR3 is TGTGCCAGCAGCGTAGGCGACATTACGCAGTATTTT. This sequence encodes CASSVGDITQYF.

The J gene is TRBJ1-5, the V gene TRBV20-1; a possible D gene is TRBD1 (5 bases). CDR3 length: 17 amino acids. The germline gives CDR1 DFQATT, CDR2 SNEGSKA (reference sequence). V was cut by 4 bases and J by 1 base, with 20 bases left in between. The CDR3 DNA sequence: TGCAGTGCTACCTCGGGGGGGGGAGGAGAGAGCAATCAGCCCCAGCATTTT. It codes for CSATSGGGGESNQPQHF.

In its sample, this clonotype was seen many times. CDR3 sequence (DNA): TGTGCCAGCAGCAGAACAGCATCGGATACGCAGTATTTT. Translating gives CASSRTASDTQYF. V gene TRBV5-8 combines with J gene TRBJ2-3; D unresolved. The length of the CDR3 is 13 residues. Trimming stripped 4 bases from V and 6 bases from J, with 12 bases between. Germline V gene data show CDR1 as SGHTS and CDR2 as YDEGEE.